The present T cell receptor beta chain was sequenced within a study of CD8 T cells in Susac syndrome. The V gene lost 5 bases and the J gene lost 0 bases, with 11 bases spanning the gap. Germline CDR1 SEHNR, CDR2 FQNEAQ (reference sequence). The CDR3 loop spans 16 amino acids. Reverse transcription of roughly 0.45 to 1 ug RNA used random hexamers. TCRdb analysed the immunoSEQ multiplex PCR reads with MiXCR anew, one entry per CDR3 protein. The repertoire consists of about 300,000 distinct CDR3 sequences, with 85% occurring once and the leading ten covering around 0.2%. The chain carries TRBV7-9 and TRBJ2-6; D gene unclear. The specimen was CD8+ T cells from PBMCs. The clonotype comes from a human donor with multiple sclerosis. The CDR3 DNA follows: TGTGCCAGCAGCACCACAGTCAACTCTGGGGCCAACGTCCTGACTTTC. Protein product: CASSTTVNSGANVLTF. The whole variable domain, filled in from reference TRBV7-9 and TRBJ2-6, reads DTGVSQNPRHKITKRGQNVTFRCDPISEHNRLYWYRQTLGQGPEFLTYFQNEAQLEKSRLLSDRFSAERPKGSFSTLEIQRTEQGDSAMYLCASSTTVNSGANVLTFGAGSRLTVL.